The TCR beta chain under discussion was sequenced for a study of blood T cells in healthy people across ages. Then a second PCR, running about 7 to 11 cycles, was carried out with a sample-barcoded 5' primer and a J-beta primer mix. TCRdb ran MiXCR on the 5' RACE reads and lists one entry per CDR3 protein. The table lists hundreds of thousands of distinct CDR3 sequences, roughly three fifths of them singletons. This clonotype was recorded only once. Trimming removed 2 bases at V and 3 bases at J, with 11 bases between. This CDR3 spans 15 amino acids. From germline, CDR1 is LGHNA and CDR2 YSLEER. The chain carries TRBV4-3 and TRBJ1-5; D not resolved. Material for sequencing was blood. The TCR sequence derives from a middle-aged man in good health. The CDR3 DNA reads TGCGCCAGCAGCCAATCCGCCGGGTTCAATCAGCCCCAGCATTTT. This gives the protein CASSQSAGFNQPQHF.